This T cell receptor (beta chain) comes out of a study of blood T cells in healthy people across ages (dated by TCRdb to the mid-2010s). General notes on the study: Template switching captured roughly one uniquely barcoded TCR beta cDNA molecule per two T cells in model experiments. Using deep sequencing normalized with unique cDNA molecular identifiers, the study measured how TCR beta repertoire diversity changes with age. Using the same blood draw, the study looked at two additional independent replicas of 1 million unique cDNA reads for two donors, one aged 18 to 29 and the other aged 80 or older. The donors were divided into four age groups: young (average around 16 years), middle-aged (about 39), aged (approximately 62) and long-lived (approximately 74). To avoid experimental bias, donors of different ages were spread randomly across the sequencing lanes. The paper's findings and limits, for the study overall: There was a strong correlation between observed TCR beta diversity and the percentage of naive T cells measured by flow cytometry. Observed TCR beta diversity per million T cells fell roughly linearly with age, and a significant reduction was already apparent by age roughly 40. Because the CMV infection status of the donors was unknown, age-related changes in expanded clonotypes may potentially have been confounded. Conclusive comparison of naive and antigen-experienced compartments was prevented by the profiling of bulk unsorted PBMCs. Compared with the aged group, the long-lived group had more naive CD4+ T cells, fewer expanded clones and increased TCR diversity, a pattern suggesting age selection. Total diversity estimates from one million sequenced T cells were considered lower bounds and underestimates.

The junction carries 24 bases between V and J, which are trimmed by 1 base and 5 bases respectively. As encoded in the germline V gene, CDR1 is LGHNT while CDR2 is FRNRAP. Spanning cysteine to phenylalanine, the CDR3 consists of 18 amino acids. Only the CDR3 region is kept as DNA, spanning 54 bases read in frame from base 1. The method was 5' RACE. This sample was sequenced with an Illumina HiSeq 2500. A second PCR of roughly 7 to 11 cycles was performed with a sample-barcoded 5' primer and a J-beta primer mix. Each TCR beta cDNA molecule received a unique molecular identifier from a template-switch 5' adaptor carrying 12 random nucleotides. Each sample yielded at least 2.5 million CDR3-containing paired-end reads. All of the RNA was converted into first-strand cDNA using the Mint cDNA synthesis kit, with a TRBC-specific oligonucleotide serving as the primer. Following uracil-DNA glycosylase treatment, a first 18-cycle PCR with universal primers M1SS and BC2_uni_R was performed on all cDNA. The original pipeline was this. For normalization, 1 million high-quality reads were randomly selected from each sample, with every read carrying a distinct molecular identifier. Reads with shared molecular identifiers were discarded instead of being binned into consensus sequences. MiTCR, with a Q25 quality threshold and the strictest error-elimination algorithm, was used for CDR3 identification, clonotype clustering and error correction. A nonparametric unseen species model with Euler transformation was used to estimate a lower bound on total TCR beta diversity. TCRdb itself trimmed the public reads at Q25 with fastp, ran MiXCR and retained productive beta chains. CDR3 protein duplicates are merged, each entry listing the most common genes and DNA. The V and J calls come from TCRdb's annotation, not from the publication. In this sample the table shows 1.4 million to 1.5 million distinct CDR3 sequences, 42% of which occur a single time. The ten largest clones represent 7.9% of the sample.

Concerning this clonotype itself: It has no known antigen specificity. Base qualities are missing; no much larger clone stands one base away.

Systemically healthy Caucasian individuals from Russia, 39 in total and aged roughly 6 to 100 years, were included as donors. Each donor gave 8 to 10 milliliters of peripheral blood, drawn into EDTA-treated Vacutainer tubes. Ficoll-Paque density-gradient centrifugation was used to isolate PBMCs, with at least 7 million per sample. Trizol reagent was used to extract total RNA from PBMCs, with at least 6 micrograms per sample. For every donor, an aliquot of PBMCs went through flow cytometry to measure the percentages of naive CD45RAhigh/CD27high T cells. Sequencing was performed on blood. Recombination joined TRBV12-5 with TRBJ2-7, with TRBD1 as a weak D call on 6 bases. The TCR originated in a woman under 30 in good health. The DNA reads TGTGCTAGTGGTTTGGACACATCAGGGGTGGGTTTCATCGACGAGCAGTACTTC. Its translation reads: CASGLDTSGVGFIDEQYF.